These 27 T cell receptor beta chains came from one sample sequenced in a study of blood T cell repertoires in COVID-19. Profiled with immunoSEQ multiplex PCR; TCRdb holds only in-frame clones, not every one. The sample contains 50,000 or so clones, around 79% of which appear only once. The sample consisted of peripheral blood. Receptor source: a human donor with active or convalescent COVID-19. The donor label of this sample is uncertain.

The chain links TRBV5-5 to TRBJ1-5; 10 nucleotides match TRBD1. Germline V gene lookup returns CDR1 SGHKS and CDR2 YYEKEE (reference sequence). This CDR3 comprises 16 residues. Germline trimming cut 3 bases from V and 7 bases from J; bases unmatched to any gene: 10. CDR3 loop: CASSSTRDRGSQPQHF. CDR3 DNA sequence: TGTGCCAGCAGCTCGACTAGGGACAGGGGCTCCCAGCCCCAGCATTTT.

The chain has TRBV30 and TRBJ1-5; 8 nucleotides agree with TRBD1. This CDR3 has 14 residues. Germline CDR1 is GTSNPN and CDR2 is SVGIG (reference sequence). Trimming at V came to 8 bases and at J to 8 bases, leaving 14 bases not matched to a gene. DNA for the CDR3: TGTGCCGCTAAAGGGACAGGCGCTACGAAGCCCCAGCATTTT. Encoded protein: CAAKGTGATKPQHF.

A few counts support this clone. The chain joins TRBV5-5 to TRBJ1-2; TRBD1 aligns across 9 bases. The CDR3 loop spans 14 amino acids. The V and J ends lost 1 base and 6 bases, in that order; junction bases with no gene match: 4. In germline, CDR1 is SGHKS, CDR2 YYEKEE (reference sequence). CDR3 coding DNA: TGTGCCAGCAGCTTGCTAACAGGGGGCGATGGCTACACCTTC. Its translation is CASSLLTGGDGYTF.

The rearrangement joins TRBV29-1 to TRBJ2-7; 12 positions agree with TRBD2. Germline V gene sequence: CDR1 SQVTM, CDR2 ANQGSEA. V lost 3 bases, J lost 0 bases, and 21 bases stayed unmatched. This CDR3 contains 21 residues. CDR3 protein: CSVEAVTGTSGFTASSYEQYF. CDR3 sequence (DNA): TGCAGCGTTGAGGCGGTGACAGGGACTAGCGGGTTCACCGCCAGCTCCTACGAGCAGTACTTC.

The CDR3 is CASTRGRAETQYF. The CDR3 coding sequence is TGTGCCAGCACCCGCGGGAGAGCAGAGACCCAGTACTTC. The rearrangement uses TRBV7-2 and TRBJ2-5; 7 nucleotides align to TRBD2. Germline loops: CDR1 SGHTA, CDR2 FQGNSA. The CDR3 totals 13 residues. V trimming: 7 bases; J trimming: 4 bases; junction bases outside the gene matches: 6.

This chain links TRBV19 with TRBJ1-4; D remains ambiguous. V was shortened by 0 bases and J by 11 bases, with 13 bases between the two germline ends. The CDR3 loop spans 14 amino acids. Germline CDR1 LNHDA, CDR2 SQIVND (reference sequence). The CDR3 spells CASSIDLGGGKLFF. The CDR3 DNA reads TGTGCCAGTAGTATAGATCTTGGAGGTGGGAAACTGTTTTTT.

Written as DNA, the CDR3 is TGTGCCAGCGGAGCAGGCGGAGGAAAACTGTTTTTT. Amino acid sequence: CASGAGGGKLFF. This chain connects TRBV2 to TRBJ1-4; D is ambiguous. CDR1 and CDR2 (germline): SNHLY, FYNNEI. V shed 8 bases and J shed 10 bases, with 14 bases lying between them. This CDR3 spans 12 amino acids.

This chain's CDR3 is CASSYSLVSYEQYF. The CDR3 DNA is TGTGCCAGCAGTTACTCGTTGGTCAGCTACGAGCAGTACTTC. The chain links TRBV6-6 to TRBJ2-7; D remains ambiguous. Germline CDR1 reads MNHNY; CDR2 reads SVGAGI (reference sequence). The V end was cut by 0 bases, the J end by 3 bases, with 9 bases between. The CDR3 has 14 residues.

V usage is TRBV29-1 and J usage is TRBJ2-1; 8 bases are shared with TRBD2. The CDR3 has 15 residues. Losses at the gene ends were 3 bases for V and 6 bases for J; bases not matched to a gene: 10. Looked up from germline, CDR1 is SQVTM and CDR2 is ANQGSEA. The CDR3 nucleotides read TGCAGCGTTGATGCAGGGACTAGTCCCCTCAATGAGCAGTTCTTC. Translated, it gives CSVDAGTSPLNEQFF.

CDR3 region: CASSPLWIAGGYQETQYF. CDR3 nucleotides: TGTGCCAGCAGCCCCCTTTGGATAGCGGGAGGCTACCAAGAGACCCAGTACTTC. The chain carries TRBV7-9 and TRBJ2-5; TRBD2 matches 10 bases. The CDR3 totals 18 residues. J gave up 0 bases and V 5 bases, and 12 bases lay outside the gene matches. The V gene's germline CDR1 is SEHNR and CDR2 FQNEAQ (reference sequence).

This chain uses TRBV5-8 with TRBJ2-1; 14 positions agree with TRBD2. The CDR3 spans 18 residues. Germline trimming cut 5 bases from V and 5 bases from J; bases unmatched to any gene: 12. From germline, CDR1 is SGHTS and CDR2 YDEGEE. The CDR3, as DNA: TGTGCCAGCAGTATATGGGCACCGACTAGCGGGAGGGACAATGAGCAGTTCTTC. Its translation is CASSIWAPTSGRDNEQFF.

This clone was counted a single time. The CDR3 reads CATSDPGQLQETQYF. For the CDR3, the DNA is TGTGCCACCAGTGACCCAGGACAGCTCCAAGAGACCCAGTACTTC. The chain couples TRBV24-1 to TRBJ2-5; the D gene is possibly TRBD1 (6 bases). CDR1 and CDR2 from the germline V gene are KGHDR and SFDVKD. This CDR3 contains 15 residues. The ends were cut back, 4 bases at V and 1 base at J, with 12 bases in the middle.

This clone was counted once. The V gene is TRBV20-1, the J gene TRBJ1-2; the D is unclear. V lost 6 bases, J lost 8 bases, and 13 bases lay in between. Germline assignment: CDR1 DFQATT and CDR2 SNEGSKA (reference sequence). This CDR3 contains 11 residues. The CDR3 protein is CSASAGSGYTF. As DNA, the CDR3 is TGCAGTGCCAGCGCGGGGTCAGGCTACACCTTC.

The chain combines TRBV11-2 with TRBJ2-5; TRBD1 aligns across 7 bases. Germline V gene sequence: CDR1 SGHAT, CDR2 FQNNGV. The CDR3 consists of 13 residues. J gave up 13 bases and V 4 bases, and 12 bases lay outside the gene matches. CDR3 sequence (DNA): TGTGCCAGCAGCTCTAAAACAGGGGCTGCGGGGTACTTC. Amino acid sequence: CASSSKTGAAGYF.

This clone was seen once. Here the CDR3 reads CASSRDNLAKNIQYF. CDR3 DNA: TGTGCCAGCAGCCGTGACAACCTAGCCAAAAACATTCAGTACTTC. The chain is built from TRBV7-2 and TRBJ2-4, with D uncertain. The CDR3 covers 15 residues. V lost 5 bases, J lost 0 bases, and 11 bases lay in between. In germline, CDR1 is SGHTA, CDR2 FQGNSA.

Only one count was recorded for this clone. The chain links TRBV11-3 to TRBJ1-1, with 11 bases matching TRBD1. This CDR3 contains 14 residues. Trimming at V came to 4 bases and at J to 5 bases, leaving 3 bases not matched to a gene. CDR1 and CDR2 from the germline V gene are SGHNT and YENEEA. CDR3 nucleotides: TGTGCCAGCAGCTCCGGACAGGGGGCGACTGAAGCTTTCTTT. Protein sequence: CASSSGQGATEAFF.

This clone was observed a few times. The V gene is TRBV7-2, the J gene TRBJ2-3, with 10 nucleotides matching TRBD2. The germline V gene has CDR1 SGHTA and CDR2 FQGNSA. V was pared by 1 base and J by 0 bases, with 10 bases of the junction left unmatched. This CDR3 spans 19 amino acids. The chain's CDR3 is CASSLVMLTSGSSTDTQYF. CDR3 DNA: TGTGCCAGCAGCTTAGTCATGCTGACTAGCGGGTCTAGCACAGATACGCAGTATTTT. The whole variable domain, remainder taken from reference TRBV7-2 and TRBJ2-3, is GAGVSQSPSNKVTEKGKDVELRCDPISGHTALYWYRQSLGQGLEFLIYFQGNSAPDKSGLPSDRFSAERTGGSVSTLTIQRTQQEDSAVYLCASSLVMLTSGSSTDTQYFGPGTRLTVL.

The chain uses TRBV6-2 or TRBV6-3 and TRBJ2-1, with TRBD2 identical over 7 bases. The germline gives CDR1 MNHEY, CDR2 SVGEGT. This CDR3 has 13 amino acids. J lost 9 bases, V lost 4 bases, and 6 bases had no gene match. CDR3 DNA: TGTGCCAGCAGTTTACGGGAGGAAGGTGAGCAGTTCTTC. Its protein is CASSLREEGEQFF.

This clone was seen a handful of times. J is TRBJ2-7 and V is TRBV9, with D maybe TRBD2 (6 bases). V lost 1 base to trimming and J lost 0 bases, with 11 bases between them. In germline, CDR1 is SGDLS, CDR2 YYNGEE. CDR3 length: 15 residues. CDR3 protein: CASSVLALSSYEQYF. The CDR3 bases are TGTGCCAGCAGCGTACTAGCGCTGAGCTCCTACGAGCAGTACTTC.

The V gene is TRBV6-1, the J gene TRBJ2-7, with 10 bases lining up with TRBD2. CDR3 length equals 15 residues. The V and J ends lost 3 bases and 4 bases, in that order; junction bases with no gene match: 6. Per the germline V gene, CDR1 is MNHNS and CDR2 is SASEGT. The CDR3 region is CASSDPLAGAYEQYF. DNA of the CDR3: TGTGCCAGCAGTGACCCTCTAGCGGGAGCTTACGAGCAGTACTTC.

The gene calls are TRBV5-1 and TRBJ1-6, with D uncertain. Trimming stripped 0 bases from V and 15 bases from J, with 13 bases between. This CDR3 has 13 residues. Germline V CDR1 and CDR2: SGHRS, YFSETQ. For the CDR3, the DNA is TGCGCCAGCAGCTTGGGTCAGGATAATGGCCTCCACTTT. Residues: CASSLGQDNGLHF. The full variable domain, completed using reference TRBV5-1 and TRBJ1-6, is KAGVTQTPRYLIKTRGQQVTLSCSPISGHRSVSWYQQTPGQGLQFLFEYFSETQRNKGNFPGRFSGRQFSNSRSEMNVSTLELGDSALYLCASSLGQDNGLHFGNGTRLTVT.

This chain connects TRBV9 to TRBJ2-7; 7 nucleotides line up with TRBD2. Trimming at V came to 4 bases and at J to 3 bases, leaving 10 bases not matched to a gene. The CDR3 extends over 15 amino acids. CDR1 SGDLS and CDR2 YYNGEE come from the germline V gene. The CDR3 bases are TGTGCCAGCAGCTATGGGGGGGAAAACGTCTACGAGCAGTACTTC. This sequence encodes CASSYGGENVYEQYF.

J is TRBJ2-6 and V is TRBV5-1; 7 bases match TRBD1. J was trimmed by 2 bases and V by 7 bases; bases with no gene match: 6. Germline lookup yields CDR1 SGHRS and CDR2 YFSETQ. CDR3 size: 15 residues. CDR3 sequence: CASQTGNTGANVLTF. DNA of the CDR3: TGCGCCAGCCAGACAGGGAACACTGGGGCCAACGTCCTGACTTTC.

Here the CDR3 DNA reads TGTGCCAGCAGCCTGGACTTAAGCTCCTACGAGCAGTACTTC. Amino acids: CASSLDLSSYEQYF. This chain joins TRBV7-8 and TRBJ2-7, with a tentative D call TRBD2 (5 bases). The V gene lost 5 bases and the J gene lost 0 bases, with 11 bases spanning the gap. This CDR3 region has 14 residues. In germline, CDR1 is SGHVS, CDR2 FQNEAQ.

The chain employs TRBV4-1 and TRBJ1-2; 9 nucleotides agree with TRBD1. The CDR3 extends over 16 amino acids. Germline V gene sequence: CDR1 MGHRA, CDR2 YSYEKL. J gave up 2 bases and V 4 bases, and 8 bases lay outside the gene matches. CDR3 loop: CASSRSLTGGNYGYTF. The CDR3 region has the DNA TGCGCCAGCAGCCGGTCATTGACAGGGGGAAACTATGGCTACACCTTC.

V and J are TRBV30 and TRBJ2-5; 8 bases line up with TRBD1. This CDR3 is built from 13 residues. Germline V gene lookup returns CDR1 GTSNPN and CDR2 SVGIG (reference sequence). V lost 5 bases to trimming and J lost 2 bases; unmatched junction nucleotides: 4. The CDR3 is CAWGGQGQETQYF. In DNA form, the CDR3 reads TGTGCCTGGGGTGGACAGGGACAAGAGACCCAGTACTTC.

This chain joins TRBV7-2 and TRBJ2-3; TRBD2 aligns across 8 bases. The V segment lost 1 base and the J segment 3 bases; nucleotides outside the gene matches: 9. CDR3 length: 17 residues. Germline V gene lookup returns CDR1 SGHTA and CDR2 FQGNSA. The DNA for the CDR3 is TGTGCCAGCAGCTTAGTGGGCGGGACTAGAGGAACAGATACGCAGTATTTT. Translating gives CASSLVGGTRGTDTQYF.